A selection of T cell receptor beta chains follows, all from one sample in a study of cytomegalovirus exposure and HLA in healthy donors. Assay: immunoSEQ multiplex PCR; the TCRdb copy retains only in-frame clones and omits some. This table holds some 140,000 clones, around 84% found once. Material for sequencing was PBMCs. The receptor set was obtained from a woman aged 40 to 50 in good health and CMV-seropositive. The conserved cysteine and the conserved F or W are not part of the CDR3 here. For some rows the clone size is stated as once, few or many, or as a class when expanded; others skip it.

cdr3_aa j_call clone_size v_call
ASSEESGAGQPQH TRBJ1-5 - TRBV2
ASSGPGPGRTEAF TRBJ1-1 - TRBV6-5
SVVKDYNTDTQY TRBJ2-3 - TRBV29-1
ASSPPGTGVRNTEAF TRBJ1-1 - TRBV18
ASSPVIYTEAF TRBJ1-1 many TRBV18
ASSLWRGEVSNEKLF TRBJ1-4 once TRBV11-2
ASSFVQRESSHEQF TRBJ2-1 - TRBV12-1
ASSYGWGSYEQY TRBJ2-7 - TRBV6-5
ASSLDGGRDNEQF TRBJ2-1 - TRBV5-1
ASRRAQVAYGYT TRBJ1-2 - TRBV5-1
ASSLGTRDGNEQF TRBJ2-1 - TRBV28
ASSLVRTSGRNEQF TRBJ2-1 - TRBV13
ASSPYASGGYNEQF TRBJ2-1 - TRBV18
ASSLDGTLYEQY TRBJ2-7 - TRBV7-8
ASSPSQGERNQPQH TRBJ1-5 - TRBV27